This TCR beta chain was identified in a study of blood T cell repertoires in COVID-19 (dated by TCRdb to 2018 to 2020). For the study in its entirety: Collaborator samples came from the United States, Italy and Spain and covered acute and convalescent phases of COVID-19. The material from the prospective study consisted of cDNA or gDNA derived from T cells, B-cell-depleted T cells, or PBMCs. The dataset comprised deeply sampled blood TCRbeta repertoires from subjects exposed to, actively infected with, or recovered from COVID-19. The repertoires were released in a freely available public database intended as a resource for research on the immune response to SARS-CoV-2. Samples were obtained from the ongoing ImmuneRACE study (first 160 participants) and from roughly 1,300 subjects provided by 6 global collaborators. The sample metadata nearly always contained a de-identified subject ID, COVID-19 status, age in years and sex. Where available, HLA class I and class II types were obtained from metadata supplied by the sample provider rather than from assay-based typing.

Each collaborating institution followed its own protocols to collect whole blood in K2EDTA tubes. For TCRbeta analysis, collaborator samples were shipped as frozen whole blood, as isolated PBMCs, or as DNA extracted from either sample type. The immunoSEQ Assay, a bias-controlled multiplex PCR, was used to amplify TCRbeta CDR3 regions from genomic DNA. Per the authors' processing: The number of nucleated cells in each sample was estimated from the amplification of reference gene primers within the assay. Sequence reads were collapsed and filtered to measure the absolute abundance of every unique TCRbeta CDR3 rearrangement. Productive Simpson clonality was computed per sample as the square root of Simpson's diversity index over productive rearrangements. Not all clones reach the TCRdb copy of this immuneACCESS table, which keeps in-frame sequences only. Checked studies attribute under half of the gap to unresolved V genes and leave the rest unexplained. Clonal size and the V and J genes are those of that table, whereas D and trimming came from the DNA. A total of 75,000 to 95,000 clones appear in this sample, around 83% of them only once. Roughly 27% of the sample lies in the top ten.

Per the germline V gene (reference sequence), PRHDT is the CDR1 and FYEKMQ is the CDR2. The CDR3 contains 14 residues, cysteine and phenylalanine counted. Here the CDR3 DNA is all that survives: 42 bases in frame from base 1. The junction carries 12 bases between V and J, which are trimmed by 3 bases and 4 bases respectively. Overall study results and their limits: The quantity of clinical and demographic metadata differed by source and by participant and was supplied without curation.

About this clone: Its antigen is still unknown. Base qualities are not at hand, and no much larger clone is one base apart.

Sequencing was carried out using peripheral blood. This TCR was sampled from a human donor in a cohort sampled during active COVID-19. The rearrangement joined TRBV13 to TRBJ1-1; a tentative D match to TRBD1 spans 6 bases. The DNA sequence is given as TGTGCCAGCAGCTTCAGACAGGTGATCACTGAAGCTTTCTTT. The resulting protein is CASSFRQVITEAFF.